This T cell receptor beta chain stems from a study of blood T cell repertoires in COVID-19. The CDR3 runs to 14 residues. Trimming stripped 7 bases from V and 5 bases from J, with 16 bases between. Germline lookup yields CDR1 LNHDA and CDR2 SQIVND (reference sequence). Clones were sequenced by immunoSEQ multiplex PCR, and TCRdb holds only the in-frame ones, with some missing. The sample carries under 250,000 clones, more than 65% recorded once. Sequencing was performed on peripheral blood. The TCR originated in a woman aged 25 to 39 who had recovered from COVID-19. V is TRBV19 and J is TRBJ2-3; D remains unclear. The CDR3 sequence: CASTDIQAVDTQYF. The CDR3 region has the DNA TGTGCCAGTACTGATATCCAGGCAGTAGATACGCAGTATTTT.